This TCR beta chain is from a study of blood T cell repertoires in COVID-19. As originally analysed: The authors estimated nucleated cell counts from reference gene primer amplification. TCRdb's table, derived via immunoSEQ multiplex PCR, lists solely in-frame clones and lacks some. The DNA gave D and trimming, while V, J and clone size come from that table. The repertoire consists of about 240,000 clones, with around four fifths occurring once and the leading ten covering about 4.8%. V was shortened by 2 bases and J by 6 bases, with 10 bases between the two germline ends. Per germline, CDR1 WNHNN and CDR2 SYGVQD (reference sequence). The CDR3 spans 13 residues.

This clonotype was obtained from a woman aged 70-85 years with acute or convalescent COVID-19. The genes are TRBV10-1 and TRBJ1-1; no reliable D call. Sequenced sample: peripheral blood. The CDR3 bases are TGCGCCAGCAGTGAGACCTTTCCAGCTGAAGCTTTCTTT. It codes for CASSETFPAEAFF.